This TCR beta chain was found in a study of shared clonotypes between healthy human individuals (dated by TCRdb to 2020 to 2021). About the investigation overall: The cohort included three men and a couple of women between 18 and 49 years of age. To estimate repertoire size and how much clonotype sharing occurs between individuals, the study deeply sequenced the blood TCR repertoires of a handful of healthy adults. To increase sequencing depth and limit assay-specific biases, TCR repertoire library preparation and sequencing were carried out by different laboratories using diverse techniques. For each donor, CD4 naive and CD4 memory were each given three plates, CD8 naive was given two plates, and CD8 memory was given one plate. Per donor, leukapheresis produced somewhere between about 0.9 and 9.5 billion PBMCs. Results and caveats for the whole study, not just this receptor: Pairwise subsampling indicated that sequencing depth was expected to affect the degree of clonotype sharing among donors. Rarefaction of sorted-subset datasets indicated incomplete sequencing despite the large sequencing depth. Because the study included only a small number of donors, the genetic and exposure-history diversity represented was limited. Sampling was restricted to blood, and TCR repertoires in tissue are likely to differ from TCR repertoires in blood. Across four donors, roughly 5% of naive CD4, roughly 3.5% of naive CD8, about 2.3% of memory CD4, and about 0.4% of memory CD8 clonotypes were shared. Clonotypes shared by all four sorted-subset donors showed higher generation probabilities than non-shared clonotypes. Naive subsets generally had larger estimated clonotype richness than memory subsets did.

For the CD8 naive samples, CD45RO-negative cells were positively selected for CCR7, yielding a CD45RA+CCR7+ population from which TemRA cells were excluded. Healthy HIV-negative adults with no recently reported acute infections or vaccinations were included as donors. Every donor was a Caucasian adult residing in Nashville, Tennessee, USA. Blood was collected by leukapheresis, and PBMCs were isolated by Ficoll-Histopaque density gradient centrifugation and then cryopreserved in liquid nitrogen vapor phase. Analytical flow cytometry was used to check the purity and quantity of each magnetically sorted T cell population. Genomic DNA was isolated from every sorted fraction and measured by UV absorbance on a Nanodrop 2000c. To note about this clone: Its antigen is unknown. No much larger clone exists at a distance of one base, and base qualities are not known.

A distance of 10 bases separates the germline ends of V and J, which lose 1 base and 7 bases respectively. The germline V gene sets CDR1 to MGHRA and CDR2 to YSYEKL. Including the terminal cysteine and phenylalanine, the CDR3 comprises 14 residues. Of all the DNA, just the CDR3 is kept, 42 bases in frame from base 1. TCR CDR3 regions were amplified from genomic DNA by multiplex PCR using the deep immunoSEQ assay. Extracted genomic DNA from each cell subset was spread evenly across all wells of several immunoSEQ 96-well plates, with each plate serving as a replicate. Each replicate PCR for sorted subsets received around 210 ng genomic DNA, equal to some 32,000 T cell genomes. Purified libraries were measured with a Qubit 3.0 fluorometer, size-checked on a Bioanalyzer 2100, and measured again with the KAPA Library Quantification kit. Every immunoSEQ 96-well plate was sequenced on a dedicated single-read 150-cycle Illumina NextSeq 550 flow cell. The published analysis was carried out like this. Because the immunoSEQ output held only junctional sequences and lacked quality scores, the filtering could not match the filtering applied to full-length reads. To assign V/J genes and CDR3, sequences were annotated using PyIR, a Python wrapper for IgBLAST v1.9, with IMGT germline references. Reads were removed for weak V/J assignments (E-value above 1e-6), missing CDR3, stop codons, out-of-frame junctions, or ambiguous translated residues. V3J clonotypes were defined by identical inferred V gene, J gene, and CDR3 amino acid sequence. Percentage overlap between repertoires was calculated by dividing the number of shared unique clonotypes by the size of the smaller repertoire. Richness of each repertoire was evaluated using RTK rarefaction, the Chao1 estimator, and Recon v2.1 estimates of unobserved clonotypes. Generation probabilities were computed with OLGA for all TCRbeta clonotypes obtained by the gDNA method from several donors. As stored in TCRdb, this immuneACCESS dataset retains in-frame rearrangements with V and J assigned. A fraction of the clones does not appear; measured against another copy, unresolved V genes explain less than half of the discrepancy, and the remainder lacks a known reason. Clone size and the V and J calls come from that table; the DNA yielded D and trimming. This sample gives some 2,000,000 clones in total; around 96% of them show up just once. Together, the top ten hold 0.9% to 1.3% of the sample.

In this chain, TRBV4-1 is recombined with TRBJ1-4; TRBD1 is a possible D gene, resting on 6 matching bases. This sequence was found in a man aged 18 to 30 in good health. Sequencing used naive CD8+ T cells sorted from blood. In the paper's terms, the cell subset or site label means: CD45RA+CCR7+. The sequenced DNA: TGCGCCAGCAGCCAAGGGACAGCCCTTGAAAAACTGTTTTTT. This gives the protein CASSQGTALEKLFF.